This T cell receptor beta chain was recovered during a study of T cells in Graves' hyperthyroidism and ophthalmopathy. This clonotype has ten or more counts. Amplified regions were TCR beta CDR3 sequences from RNA transcripts. The HTBI set primed first-round TCR CDR3 RT-PCR. A single record per CDR3 protein comes from TCRdb applying MiXCR to the multiplex PCR reads. The table has about 420,000 distinct CDR3 sequences, approximately 14% seen once; the top ten hold roughly 8%. Per germline, CDR1 SGHDT and CDR2 YYEEEE. Trimming took 4 bases from V and 3 from J; bases not matched to a gene: 9. There are 17 residues in the CDR3.

The clonotype was recovered from a woman younger than 30 with Graves' hyperthyroidism. This chain links TRBV5-6 with TRBJ2-7; 14 bases line up with TRBD2. Sequencing was performed on blood. The CDR3 is CASSVGLAGGGGYEQYF. The DNA of the CDR3 is TGTGCCAGCAGCGTAGGACTAGCGGGAGGTGGAGGCTACGAGCAGTACTTC.